The next 5 T cell receptor beta chains were all read from a single sample in a study of blood T cell repertoires in COVID-19. The repertoire was sequenced with immunoSEQ multiplex PCR; TCRdb's copy has only in-frame clones and lacks some. This sample has roughly 140,000 clones, with approximately 83% found just once. Material: peripheral blood. The receptors were gathered from a woman in her sixties with COVID-19, enrolled during active disease.

The chain employs TRBV6-1 and TRBJ1-2, with D hard to call. V was pared by 2 bases and J by 0 bases, with 10 bases between. This CDR3 is 15 amino acids long. CDR1 and CDR2 (germline): MNHNS, SASEGT. The chain's CDR3 is CASSESPGANYGYTF. The CDR3 DNA is TGTGCCAGCAGTGAATCACCAGGTGCTAACTATGGCTACACCTTC.

V usage is TRBV4-2 and J usage is TRBJ2-7; 7 bases align to TRBD1. The CDR3 has 15 residues. V shed 4 bases and J 2 bases; nucleotides not matched to a gene: 8. The germline V gene has CDR1 LGHNA and CDR2 YNFKEQ. The CDR3, as DNA: TGTGCCAGCAGCCCGAATTCAGGGGGAGCCTACGAGCAGTACTTC. Translated: CASSPNSGGAYEQYF.

The rearrangement links TRBV30 to TRBJ2-7, with D tentatively TRBD1 (6 bases). The CDR3 has 13 amino acids. Germline V lookup: CDR1 GTSNPN, CDR2 SVGIG (reference sequence). Trimming stripped 2 bases from V and 2 bases from J, with 10 bases between. CDR3 protein: CAWSRDIPYEQYF. The CDR3 nucleotides read TGTGCCTGGAGTAGGGACATTCCCTACGAGCAGTACTTC.

The chain has TRBV7-2 and TRBJ1-2, with D unclear. V lost 0 bases and J 5 bases, leaving 4 bases between the germline ends. Looked up from germline, CDR1 is SGHTA and CDR2 is FQGNSA. The CDR3 consists of 12 residues. The CDR3 region is CASSLANYGYTF. CDR3 nucleotide sequence: TGTGCCAGCAGCTTAGCCAATTATGGCTACACCTTC.

This clone was picked up one time. The rearrangement links TRBV2 to TRBJ1-6; the match to TRBD1 covers 9 bases. The CDR3 has 15 amino acids. Germline V gives CDR1 SNHLY, CDR2 FYNNEI. Trimming cost V 6 bases and J 7 bases; bases outside gene matches: 7. CDR3 nucleotide sequence: TGTGCCAGCAGACCACAGGGGGCGGAAAATTCACCCCTCCACTTT. Protein sequence: CASRPQGAENSPLHF.